Below, 32 T cell receptor beta chains from the same sample are listed, as sequenced in a study of cytomegalovirus exposure and HLA in healthy donors. The PCR contained 60 Vbeta and 13 Jbeta primers. The table came from immunoSEQ multiplex PCR; TCRdb's copy has only in-frame clones and leaves some out. Its clone listing holds about 170,000 clones. The sample taken for sequencing was PBMCs. The receptors derive from a woman in her sixties or seventies in good health and CMV-seronegative.

This sequence joins TRBV19 and TRBJ1-2, with 8 bases fitting TRBD1. Germline values: CDR1 LNHDA, CDR2 SQIVND (reference sequence). This CDR3 is 19 amino acids long. The junction had 19 bases not matched to a gene; V was cut back by 4 bases and J by 3 bases. CDR3 loop: CASSRGARTGLFKDYGYTF. For the CDR3, the DNA is TGTGCCAGTAGTAGGGGGGCGCGGACAGGGTTATTTAAGGACTATGGCTACACCTTC.

The gene calls are TRBV15 and TRBJ2-5; 10 positions agree with TRBD2. Germline V gene data show CDR1 as LNHNV and CDR2 as YYDKDF (reference sequence). The V segment lost 3 bases and the J segment 6 bases; nucleotides outside the gene matches: 10. This CDR3 contains 16 residues. The DNA for the CDR3 is TGTGCCACCAGCAGCAAAATAGCGGGGGGCGGAAAGACCCAGTACTTC. This sequence encodes CATSSKIAGGGKTQYF. Supplemented by reference TRBV15 and TRBJ2-5, the full variable domain reads DAMVIQNPRYQVTQFGKPVTLSCSQTLNHNVMYWYQQKSSQAPKLLFHYYDKDFNNEADTPDNFQSRRPNTSFCFLDIRSPGLGDTAMYLCATSSKIAGGGKTQYFGPGTRLLVL.

Details on this clone: One junction end disagrees with the germline gene, perhaps due to a read error. The V gene is TRBV5-6, the J gene TRBJ2-3; 10 bases line up with TRBD2. Germline CDR1 is SGHDT and CDR2 is YYEEEE. The CDR3 spans 12 residues. In DNA form, the CDR3 reads TGTGCCAGCAGCCCTACTAGCGGGGTGGTGGATTTT. It translates to CASSPTSGVVDF.

The chain couples TRBV5-1 to TRBJ2-2, with 9 positions matching TRBD2. Germline CDR1 is SGHRS and CDR2 is YFSETQ. The trim removed 3 bases at V and 0 bases at J, leaving 6 bases unmatched. The CDR3 spans 17 residues. CDR3 nucleotides: TGCGCCAGCAGCTCTGTAGCGGGAGCGTCGAACACCGGGGAGCTGTTTTTT. It codes for CASSSVAGASNTGELFF.

The V and J genes are TRBV11-3 and TRBJ2-5, with a tentative D call TRBD1 (6 bases). Germline CDR1 reads SGHNT; CDR2 reads YENEEA. The CDR3 runs 14 residues. V dropped 2 bases and J dropped 4 bases, with 11 bases sitting between them. The CDR3: CASSLTGSAETQYF. DNA of the CDR3: TGTGCCAGCAGCTTAACAGGGTCGGCAGAGACCCAGTACTTC.

V is TRBV6-1 and J is TRBJ2-5, with 13 bases aligning to TRBD2. The V gene end was trimmed by 4 bases and the J gene end by 2 bases; junction bases not matched to a gene: 4. The germline gives CDR1 MNHNS, CDR2 SASEGT. The CDR3 extends over 16 amino acids. The CDR3 region is CASSGTSGSGQETQYF. The CDR3 DNA reads as TGTGCCAGCAGTGGGACTAGCGGGAGTGGGCAAGAGACCCAGTACTTC.

This chain links TRBV11-2 with TRBJ2-1; 8 bases line up with TRBD1. The trim removed 8 bases at V and 3 bases at J, leaving 6 bases unmatched. CDR3 length: 14 residues. Germline V gene lookup returns CDR1 SGHAT and CDR2 FQNNGV. The CDR3, as DNA: TGTGCCAGCCGCGGGACAGGCATCTACAATGAGCAGTTCTTC. Its protein product is CASRGTGIYNEQFF.

The genes are TRBV27 and TRBJ2-1, with 16 bases that match TRBD2. V lost 4 bases and J lost 0; bases outside the gene matches: 9. This CDR3 contains 20 residues. Per the germline V gene, CDR1 is MNHEY and CDR2 is SMNVEV (reference sequence). In nucleotides, the CDR3 is TGTGCCAGCAGTTCAGACGGCGGGACTAGCGGGGGGGCCTCCTACAATGAGCAGTTCTTC. Translated: CASSSDGGTSGGASYNEQFF.

J is TRBJ1-2 and V is TRBV4-1; possibly TRBD1 for D (5 bases). The V end was cut by 1 base, the J end by 2 bases, with 8 bases between. This CDR3 comprises 14 residues. In germline, CDR1 is MGHRA, CDR2 YSYEKL. The CDR3 sequence: CASSQVRQNYGYTF. CDR3 DNA sequence: TGCGCCAGCAGCCAAGTCCGACAGAACTATGGCTACACCTTC.

This chain uses TRBV2 with TRBJ2-7; TRBD1 might be the D (6 bases). V lost 5 bases, J lost 4 bases, and 9 bases lay in between. The V gene's germline CDR1 is SNHLY and CDR2 FYNNEI. The CDR3 length is 12 residues. CDR3 DNA: TGTGCCAGCAGTAAACAGGGTTACGAGCAGTACTTC. Protein product: CASSKQGYEQYF.

The V gene is TRBV5-4, the J gene TRBJ2-5; 8 bases line up with TRBD2. Germline V gene data show CDR1 as SGHNT and CDR2 as YYREEE (reference sequence). The CDR3 has 14 amino acids. The V segment lost 0 bases and the J segment 4 bases; nucleotides outside the gene matches: 2. The CDR3 bases are TGTGCCAGCAGCTTGGAGGGACTAGGAGAGACCCAGTACTTC. Translated, it gives CASSLEGLGETQYF.

The chain recombines TRBV9 with TRBJ2-1; 10 bases line up with TRBD2. Germline lookup yields CDR1 SGDLS and CDR2 YYNGEE. The CDR3 spans 15 residues. V trimming: 1 base; J trimming: 7 bases; junction bases outside the gene matches: 5. CDR3 region: CASSVLAGEPNEQFF. CDR3 DNA: TGTGCCAGCAGCGTACTAGCGGGAGAGCCGAATGAGCAGTTCTTC.

This sequence joins TRBV14 and TRBJ2-1; D perhaps matches TRBD2 (6 bases). Trimming pared 4 bases from V and 10 bases from J, leaving 23 bases between. Germline V lookup: CDR1 SGHDN, CDR2 FVKESK. The CDR3 is 16 amino acids. The CDR3 sequence: CASSRILPTGVGEQFF. The CDR3 bases are TGTGCCAGCAGCCGTATACTACCGACGGGAGTAGGAGAGCAGTTCTTC.

The chain joins TRBV11-2 to TRBJ2-1; 7 nucleotides line up with TRBD2. The ends lost 1 base at V and 3 bases at J; junction bases unmatched: 3. Per germline, CDR1 SGHAT and CDR2 FQNNGV. This CDR3 comprises 15 residues. In DNA form, the CDR3 reads TGTGCCAGCAGCTTAGCACTAGCGATCTACAATGAGCAGTTCTTC. Translation gives CASSLALAIYNEQFF.

The chain's CDR3 is CASSSGQGNYEQYF. The DNA of the CDR3 is TGTGCCAGCAGCTCCGGACAGGGGAACTACGAGCAGTACTTC. The rearrangement joins TRBV7-2 to TRBJ2-7; the match to TRBD1 covers 9 bases. Losses at the gene ends were 4 bases for V and 3 bases for J; bases not matched to a gene: 4. Germline CDR1 and CDR2: SGHTA and FQGNSA. CDR3 length equals 14 residues.

The chain recombines TRBV14 with TRBJ1-2; 8 nucleotides align to TRBD1. With 2 bases clipped from V and 4 bases from J, the junction kept 3 bases outside the gene matches. Germline values: CDR1 SGHDN, CDR2 FVKESK. The CDR3 contains 14 residues. Here the CDR3 DNA reads TGTGCCAGCAGCCAACGACAGGGGTTCTATGGCTACACCTTC. Its translation: CASSQRQGFYGYTF.

The chain joins TRBV29-1 to TRBJ2-7; 8 nucleotides line up with TRBD1. The CDR3 is made up of 13 amino acids. Germline values: CDR1 SQVTM, CDR2 ANQGSEA. Trimming took 7 bases from V and 2 from J; bases not matched to a gene: 7. The CDR3 nucleotides read TGCAGCGCTAAGACAGGGGCCCCCTACGAGCAGTACTTC. Its protein product is CSAKTGAPYEQYF.

This rearrangement joins TRBV2 to TRBJ2-7; TRBD1 might be the D (6 bases). The CDR3 contains 14 residues. V shed 6 bases and J shed 0 bases, with 12 bases lying between them. CDR1 SNHLY and CDR2 FYNNEI come from the germline V gene. The CDR3 DNA follows: TGTGCCAGCAGCCCCGGGACACTCTCCTACGAGCAGTACTTC. Protein: CASSPGTLSYEQYF. The complete variable domain, with remaining parts taken from reference TRBV2 and TRBJ2-7, reads EPEVTQTPSHQVTQMGQEVILRCVPISNHLYFYWYRQILGQKVEFLVSFYNNEISEKSEIFDDQFSVERPDGSNFTLKIRSTKLEDSAMYFCASSPGTLSYEQYFGPGTRLTVT.

This chain connects TRBV5-5 to TRBJ2-7; 9 positions agree with TRBD2. The J segment lost 3 bases and the V segment lost 6 bases, leaving 10 bases of the junction unmatched. Germline lookup yields CDR1 SGHKS and CDR2 YYEKEE (reference sequence). The CDR3 has 15 amino acids. CDR3 nucleotide sequence: TGTGCCAGCATCATTTCTAGCGGGACCTTCTACGAGCAGTACTTC. Amino acids: CASIISSGTFYEQYF.

The J gene is TRBJ2-1, the V gene TRBV10-3, with 7 nucleotides matching TRBD2. The germline gives CDR1 ENHRY, CDR2 SYGVKD. J lost 5 bases, V lost 6 bases, and 10 bases had no gene match. The CDR3 covers 15 residues. In DNA form, the CDR3 reads TGTGCCATCAGGGCGGGGCTAGCGGTCGACAATGAGCAGTTCTTC. Translating it yields CAIRAGLAVDNEQFF.

This chain joins TRBV10-2 and TRBJ1-4, with D maybe TRBD1 (6 bases). The length of the CDR3 is 15 residues. The germline V gene has CDR1 WSHSY and CDR2 SAAADI. Trimming took 4 bases from V and 8 from J, leaving 17 bases between them. The CDR3 here is CASSGGGGGNEKLFF. CDR3 DNA: TGCGCCAGCAGTGGGGGGGGAGGGGGAAACGAAAAACTGTTTTTT.

This chain uses TRBV2 with TRBJ2-1; 9 bases map to TRBD2. Trimming at V came to 8 bases and at J to 3 bases, leaving 8 bases not matched to a gene. The CDR3 extends over 15 amino acids. In germline, CDR1 is SNHLY, CDR2 FYNNEI. As DNA, the CDR3 is TGTGCCAGCGCCCGCGGGAGGGCCATCTACAATGAGCAGTTCTTC. As protein: CASARGRAIYNEQFF.

The chain employs TRBV4-1 and TRBJ2-4; TRBD2 matches 15 bases. The CDR3 spans 16 residues. CDR1 is MGHRA and CDR2 is YSYEKL in the germline V gene. Unmatched junction bases numbered 5, after V lost 4 bases and J lost 7 bases. The CDR3 DNA reads as TGCGCCAGCAGCCTGGGACTAGCGGGGGGTTGGAACATTCAGTACTTC. This codes for CASSLGLAGGWNIQYF.

This CDR3 reads CASSLGQVYEQYF. The CDR3 nucleotides read TGTGCCAGCAGCTTAGGGCAGGTATACGAGCAGTACTTC. V gene TRBV11-2 combines with J gene TRBJ2-7; D uncertain. CDR3 size: 13 residues. V lost 1 base and J lost 4, with 8 bases in between. Germline loops: CDR1 SGHAT, CDR2 FQNNGV.

The V and J genes are TRBV19 and TRBJ2-7; 8 bases are a match to TRBD1. This CDR3 has 15 amino acids. V shed 5 bases and J 0 bases; nucleotides not matched to a gene: 6. Looked up from germline, CDR1 is LNHDA and CDR2 is SQIVND (reference sequence). The DNA for the CDR3 is TGTGCCAGTAGTGCTTACAGGGGGAGCTCCTACGAGCAGTACTTC. Residues: CASSAYRGSSYEQYF.

V usage is TRBV6-6 and J usage is TRBJ2-7, with a tentative D call TRBD2 (6 bases). The germline CDR1 and CDR2 sequences are MNHNY and SVGAGI (reference sequence). V dropped 4 bases and J dropped 2 bases, with 15 bases sitting between them. The CDR3 is made up of 15 amino acids. The CDR3 region is CASSSEGLVTYEQYF. The CDR3 bases are TGTGCCAGCAGTTCGGAGGGCCTTGTCACCTACGAGCAGTACTTC.

The rearrangement links TRBV5-4 to TRBJ1-6; TRBD1 is a possible D gene (5 bases). V was shortened by 2 bases and J by 8 bases, with 11 bases between the two germline ends. Germline V CDR1 and CDR2: SGHNT, YYREEE (reference sequence). CDR3 size: 14 residues. The DNA of the CDR3 is TGTGCCAGCAGCTTACCTGGGGGGGATTCACCCCTCCACTTT. Translating it yields CASSLPGGDSPLHF.

This chain links TRBV2 with TRBJ1-2; D not certain. CDR3 length: 11 amino acids. The ends were cut back, 7 bases at V and 4 bases at J, with 7 bases in the middle. Germline CDR1 and CDR2: SNHLY and FYNNEI. CDR3 sequence: CASTRSYGYTF. The CDR3 DNA reads as TGTGCCAGCACTCGGTCCTATGGCTACACCTTC.

The rearrangement links TRBV7-6 to TRBJ1-1, with 8 bases lining up with TRBD1. The germline V gene has CDR1 SGHVS and CDR2 FNYEAQ. The CDR3 loop spans 15 amino acids. The J segment lost 1 base and the V segment lost 5 bases, leaving 6 bases of the junction unmatched. The CDR3: CASSLRDRSNTEAFF. The CDR3 coding sequence is TGTGCCAGCAGCCTCCGGGACAGGTCGAACACTGAAGCTTTCTTT. Full variable domain (remainder filled in from reference TRBV7-6 and TRBJ1-1): GAGVSQSPRYKVTKRGQDVALRCDPISGHVSLYWYRQALGQGPEFLTYFNYEAQQDKSGLPNDRFSAERPEGSISTLTIQRTEQRDSAMYRCASSLRDRSNTEAFFGQGTRLTVV.

The chain joins TRBV4-3 to TRBJ1-2, with unresolved D. This CDR3 contains 14 residues. Germline V lookup: CDR1 LGHNA, CDR2 YSLEER. Trimming took 1 base from V and 4 from J, leaving 10 bases between them. CDR3 sequence (DNA): TGCGCCAGCAGCCAAGCAACACAGCTCTATGGCTACACCTTC. Encoded protein: CASSQATQLYGYTF.

The chain has TRBV10-3 and TRBJ2-7; 9 nucleotides agree with TRBD1. The CDR3 is made up of 15 amino acids. Germline V gene data show CDR1 as ENHRY and CDR2 as SYGVKD. The ends lost 0 bases at V and 6 bases at J; junction bases unmatched: 6. CDR3: CAISESPGQGFEQYF. The CDR3 DNA follows: TGTGCCATCAGTGAGTCGCCGGGACAGGGCTTCGAGCAGTACTTC.

This chain joins TRBV9 and TRBJ2-2, with 11 positions matching TRBD2. V lost 3 bases to trimming and J lost 5 bases; unmatched junction nucleotides: 3. Germline values: CDR1 SGDLS, CDR2 YYNGEE. This CDR3 contains 15 residues. The CDR3 loop is CASSALAGGTGELFF. The CDR3 DNA sequence: TGTGCCAGCAGCGCCCTAGCGGGAGGAACCGGGGAGCTGTTTTTT. Together with reference TRBV9 and TRBJ2-2, the CDR3 gives the full variable domain: DSGVTQTPKHLITATGQRVTLRCSPRSGDLSVYWYQQSLDQGLQFLIQYYNGEERAKGNILERFSAQQFPDLHSELNLSSLELGDSALYFCASSALAGGTGELFFGEGSRLTVL.